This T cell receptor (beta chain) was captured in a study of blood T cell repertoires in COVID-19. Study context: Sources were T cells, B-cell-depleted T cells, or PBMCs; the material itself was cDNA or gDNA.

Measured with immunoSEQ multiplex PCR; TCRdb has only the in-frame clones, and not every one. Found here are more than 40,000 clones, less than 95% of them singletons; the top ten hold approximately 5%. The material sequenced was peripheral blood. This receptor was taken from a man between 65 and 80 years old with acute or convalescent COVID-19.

CDR3 in amino acids: CASSYARDSYGYTF. DNA of the CDR3: TGTGCCAGCAGTTACGCCAGGGACAGCTATGGCTACACCTTC. This sequence joins TRBV6-2 or TRBV6-3 and TRBJ1-2; 7 bases are a match to TRBD1. This CDR3 comprises 14 residues. Germline V gene sequence: CDR1 MNHEY, CDR2 SVGEGT. With 2 bases clipped from V and 4 bases from J, the junction kept 4 bases outside the gene matches.